The sequence of this T cell receptor (beta chain) was determined in a study of molecular identifiers for immune sequencing clone quantification. For bulk TCR libraries, previously described methods and listed TCR primers were used. TCRdb re-called the PCR reads with MiXCR, one entry per CDR3 protein. The table shows about 9,800 distinct CDR3 sequences, with roughly 19% occurring only once. Relative to its sample, this clonotype is medium-sized. There are 18 residues in the CDR3. CDR1 and CDR2 from the germline V gene are LGHNA and YNFKEQ. Trimming took 2 bases from V and 4 from J, leaving 18 bases between them.

The gene calls are TRBV4-2 and TRBJ2-6, with D possibly TRBD2 on 5 matching bases. Specimen: naive CD8+ T cells from blood, with Jurkat cell RNA spiked in. Subset denoted: FACS-sorted CD8+CD4-CCR7+CD45RA+ naive T cells. This clonotype was obtained from a human donor in good health. Some libraries in this study had Jurkat cell RNA spiked in. The CDR3 DNA reads as TGTGCCAGCAGCCAAACCAAATTCCCGGGGTCAGGGGCCAACGTCCTGACTTTC. Residues: CASSQTKFPGSGANVLTF.